This passage covers 28 T cell receptor beta chains from one sample sequenced in a study of CD8+CD57+ T cells in acquired aplastic anemia. Investigators profiled TCR beta VDJ and CDR3 from genomic DNA template. MiXCR, applied by TCRdb to the reads, yields one record per CDR3 protein. Of about 160,000 distinct CDR3 sequences detected, roughly 45% appear once; the ten largest clones hold approximately 1%. The sample comprised sorted CD4+, CD8+, or CD8+CD57+ T cells (not recorded which) from PBMCs. These receptors all come from a human donor in good health.

V is TRBV27 and J is TRBJ2-5, with TRBD2 matching over 16 bases. The CDR3 contains 14 residues. Germline V CDR1 and CDR2: MNHEY, SMNVEV (reference sequence). V trimming: 6 bases; J trimming: 13 bases; junction bases outside the gene matches: 8. The CDR3 DNA reads as TGTGCCAGCAGCTTGGGACTAGCGGGAGGGCCTTCGTACTTC. It specifies CASSLGLAGGPSYF.

This clonotype was observed many times. The gene calls are TRBV9 and TRBJ2-2; D gene uncertain. CDR1 and CDR2 from the germline V gene are SGDLS and YYNGEE. This CDR3 spans 16 amino acids. The V end was cut by 0 bases, the J end by 1 base, with 10 bases between. The CDR3: CASSVVSAGNTGELFF. The CDR3 DNA reads TGTGCCAGCAGCGTAGTCTCGGCAGGGAACACCGGGGAGCTGTTTTTT.

This clonotype was seen repeatedly, ten times or more. The chain links TRBV6-1 to TRBJ1-6; 8 bases match TRBD1. Germline CDR1 is MNHNS and CDR2 is SASEGT. The CDR3 totals 15 residues. The trim removed 6 bases at V and 10 bases at J, leaving 11 bases unmatched. CDR3 DNA sequence: TGTGCCAGCAGCCTGAACCGGGACAGGCACTCACCCCTCCACTTT. This translates into CASSLNRDRHSPLHF.

This clonotype occurred many times. The rearrangement links TRBV2 to TRBJ2-3, with 14 positions matching TRBD2. Germline lookup yields CDR1 SNHLY and CDR2 FYNNEI. The trim removed 5 bases at V and 4 bases at J, leaving 2 bases unmatched. The CDR3 is made up of 15 amino acids. CDR3 bases: TGTGCCAGCAGTCGACTAGCGGGAGGGGCAGATACGCAGTATTTT. This sequence encodes CASSRLAGGADTQYF.

This clonotype was seen more than once but under ten times. V usage is TRBV18 and J usage is TRBJ2-1, with 10 bases that match TRBD2. With V trimmed by 3 bases and J by 5 bases, 7 bases remained unmatched. The CDR3 totals 16 residues. CDR1 is KGHSH and CDR2 is LQKENI in the germline V gene. CDR3 in DNA: TGTGCCAGCTCACCTCCTAGCGGGGGAACTAACAATGAGCAGTTCTTC. It specifies CASSPPSGGTNNEQFF.

The rearrangement joins TRBV10-3 to TRBJ2-2; no definite D call. This CDR3 spans 15 amino acids. Germline V CDR1 and CDR2: ENHRY, SYGVKD. V was pared by 2 bases and J by 6 bases, with 13 bases between. The CDR3 loop is CAISERPELAGELFF. CDR3 DNA: TGTGCCATCAGTGAGAGGCCAGAATTAGCCGGGGAGCTGTTTTTT.

A word on this clonotype: A read error may produce the germline difference seen at one junction end. V and J are TRBV19 and TRBJ2-2; D perhaps matches TRBD2 (5 bases). The V gene's germline CDR1 is LNHDA and CDR2 SQIVND (reference sequence). The CDR3 consists of 13 residues. CDR3 bases: TGTGCCAGTAGTATACGGAACACCGGGGAGCTGTTATTT. Its translation: CASSIRNTGELLF.

This clonotype was observed many times. The chain recombines TRBV5-6 with TRBJ2-7; TRBD2 might be the D (6 bases). CDR3 length equals 17 residues. Between the trimmed V and J ends, which lost 0 bases and 6 bases, there was a span of 22 bases. Germline assignment: CDR1 SGHDT and CDR2 YYEEEE. The CDR3 DNA is TGTGCCAGCAGCTTGGCCGGGAGTAGTCAGGGTCGTAGCGAGCAGTACTTC. Translated, it gives CASSLAGSSQGRSEQYF.

In its sample, this clonotype was seen many times. The V and J genes are TRBV3-1 and TRBJ2-3; possible D gene TRBD2, 6 bases. Trimming removed 9 bases from V and 2 bases from J, with 12 bases in between. The CDR3 is 13 residues long. Per germline, CDR1 LGHDT and CDR2 YNNKEL (reference sequence). CDR3 coding DNA: TGTGCCAGTAGGCTAGCGAACACAGATACGCAGTATTTT. Its translation: CASRLANTDTQYF.

This clonotype showed up many times. The chain combines TRBV20-1 with TRBJ1-2; D is possibly TRBD1 (6 bases). The V end lost 0 bases, the J end lost 0 bases, and 14 bases lay between the germline ends. Germline CDR1 reads DFQATT; CDR2 reads SNEGSKA (reference sequence). The CDR3 is 16 residues long. DNA for the CDR3: TGCAGTGCTAGAGATCGGGTCAGGGGAACTAACTATGGCTACACCTTC. It yields the protein CSARDRVRGTNYGYTF.

This clonotype was recorded many times. V gene TRBV6-1 combines with J gene TRBJ2-1; 7 positions match TRBD1. The CDR3 length is 14 residues. After removal of 4 bases from V and 4 bases from J, the junction contained 4 bases not matched to a gene. Per the germline V gene, CDR1 is MNHNS and CDR2 is SASEGT. The CDR3 here is CASSVTGQYNEQFF. The CDR3 nucleotides are TGTGCCAGCAGTGTCACGGGACAGTACAATGAGCAGTTCTTC.

The rearrangement joins TRBV25-1 to TRBJ1-6, with 8 nucleotides matching TRBD1. Per germline, CDR1 MGHDK and CDR2 SYGVNS. V lost 6 bases and J lost 9; bases outside the gene matches: 4. The CDR3 has 13 residues. CDR3 protein: CASSGQGGSPLHF. The CDR3 region has the DNA TGTGCCAGCAGCGGACAGGGTGGTTCACCCCTCCACTTT.

This clonotype was seen a few times. V is TRBV5-4 and J is TRBJ2-7; 9 positions match TRBD1. Germline CDR1 is SGHNT and CDR2 is YYREEE (reference sequence). This CDR3 comprises 16 residues. With 1 base clipped from V and 4 bases from J, the junction kept 9 bases outside the gene matches. The CDR3 DNA is TGTGCCAGCAGCTTGTACGAGGGGACAGGGAGTTACGAGCAGTACTTC. This encodes CASSLYEGTGSYEQYF.

This clonotype was seen repeatedly, ten times or more. V and J are TRBV25-1 and TRBJ2-3, with D perhaps TRBD2 (6 bases). This CDR3 is built from 17 residues. Germline V gene data show CDR1 as MGHDK and CDR2 as SYGVNS. Trimming stripped 0 bases from V and 5 bases from J, with 18 bases between. CDR3 region: CASSEYRDSGVGDTQYF. For the CDR3, the DNA is TGTGCCAGCAGTGAATATCGGGACTCAGGCGTTGGAGATACGCAGTATTTT.

This clonotype was seen only once. The gene calls are TRBV7-6 and TRBJ1-1, with D hard to call. Trimming took 1 base from V and 4 from J, leaving 7 bases between them. The CDR3 spans 13 residues. CDR1 and CDR2 (germline): SGHVS, FNYEAQ. CDR3 nucleotides: TGTGCCAGCAGCTTAGACATGAGCACTGAAGCTTTCTTT. This encodes CASSLDMSTEAFF.

The J gene is TRBJ1-6, the V gene TRBV14; D is ambiguous. The ends were cut back, 8 bases at V and 7 bases at J, with 18 bases in the middle. The CDR3 covers 15 residues. The germline V gene encodes CDR1 SGHDN and CDR2 FVKESK. CDR3 DNA sequence: TGTGCCAGCTCACCAAAGATCCCGGAAAATTCACCCCTCCACTTT. It specifies CASSPKIPENSPLHF.

This clonotype was counted a few times. The chain employs TRBV6-1 and TRBJ2-5; TRBD2 aligns across 10 bases. Per the germline V gene, CDR1 is MNHNS and CDR2 is SASEGT. The CDR3 covers 15 residues. V shed 8 bases and J 1 base; nucleotides not matched to a gene: 7. CDR3 nucleotides: TGTGCCAGCCGGGCAGCGGGGGGGCTCCAAGAGACCCAGTACTTC. It specifies CASRAAGGLQETQYF.

This chain links TRBV19 with TRBJ2-1; TRBD2 matches at 11 bases. Germline assignment: CDR1 LNHDA and CDR2 SQIVND (reference sequence). CDR3 length: 16 amino acids. V shed 3 bases and J 6 bases; nucleotides not matched to a gene: 7. The CDR3 coding sequence is TGTGCCAGTAGTATTAGCGGGGGGGAATCGCTCAATGAGCAGTTCTTC. Translation gives CASSISGGESLNEQFF.

This clonotype has ten or more counts. The V and J genes are TRBV20-1 and TRBJ1-6; D remains ambiguous. V was shortened by 0 bases and J by 7 bases, with 16 bases between the two germline ends. Germline V gene lookup returns CDR1 DFQATT and CDR2 SNEGSKA (reference sequence). This CDR3 is built from 16 residues. CDR3: CSARDRQNTMNSPLHF. CDR3 coding DNA: TGCAGTGCTAGAGACAGACAAAATACTATGAATTCACCCCTCCACTTT.

The chain joins TRBV20-1 to TRBJ2-5; no reliable D call. The ends were cut back, 6 bases at V and 5 bases at J, with 10 bases in the middle. CDR3 length equals 11 residues. Germline V gene sequence: CDR1 DFQATT, CDR2 SNEGSKA (reference sequence). CDR3 sequence (DNA): TGCAGTGCCAACGTTGGGGAGACCCAGTACTTC. Amino acids: CSANVGETQYF.

This chain connects TRBV24-1 to TRBJ2-3; TRBD2 is a possible D gene (6 bases). Germline V gene sequence: CDR1 KGHDR, CDR2 SFDVKD. This CDR3 spans 15 amino acids. Trimming cost V 9 bases and J 0 bases, with 15 bases left between them. CDR3: CATSRRGASTDTQYF. CDR3 bases: TGTGCCACCTCGCGCCGCGGGGCTAGCACAGATACGCAGTATTTT.

This clonotype has at least ten counts. V usage is TRBV4-1 and J usage is TRBJ1-2, with D hard to call. The germline V gene has CDR1 MGHRA and CDR2 YSYEKL. The CDR3 runs 14 residues. Deletions cut 4 bases from V and 2 bases from J, with 11 bases between. The CDR3 spells CASSPDGTNYGYTF. The CDR3 coding sequence is TGCGCCAGCAGCCCGGACGGAACAAACTATGGCTACACCTTC.

V and J are TRBV20-1 and TRBJ1-5; 9 bases are shared with TRBD1. Germline-derived CDR1 and CDR2 are DFQATT and SNEGSKA (reference sequence). The CDR3 consists of 15 residues. The junction had 7 bases not matched to a gene; V was cut back by 0 bases and J by 7 bases. CDR3 amino acids: CSARDSQGARQPQHF. The DNA for the CDR3 is TGCAGTGCTAGAGATTCACAGGGGGCGAGGCAGCCCCAGCATTTT.

V is TRBV7-9 and J is TRBJ2-2; D unclear. The CDR3 runs 15 residues. With 5 bases removed from V and 4 bases from J, the gap between germline ends came to 14 bases. Germline loops: CDR1 SEHNR, CDR2 FQNEAQ (reference sequence). The chain's CDR3 is CASSPVVGITGELFF. As DNA, the CDR3 is TGTGCCAGCAGCCCCGTAGTAGGGATCACCGGGGAGCTGTTTTTT.

This clonotype was counted at least ten times. This sequence joins TRBV9 and TRBJ1-1, with D unresolved. Germline CDR1 reads SGDLS; CDR2 reads YYNGEE. The CDR3 runs 13 residues. The V end was cut by 5 bases, the J end by 4 bases, with 12 bases between. The CDR3 here is CASSHLVSTEAFF. CDR3 sequence (DNA): TGTGCCAGCAGTCATCTGGTCTCCACTGAAGCTTTCTTT.

This clonotype was seen many times. The chain joins TRBV20-1 to TRBJ2-1; unclear D gene. Trimming took 6 bases from V and 0 from J, leaving 12 bases between them. This CDR3 contains 14 residues. Germline V gene data show CDR1 as DFQATT and CDR2 as SNEGSKA (reference sequence). The CDR3 DNA sequence: TGCAGTGCCTTGGCGGCCAGCTCCTACAATGAGCAGTTCTTC. It codes for CSALAASSYNEQFF.

This clonotype was detected once. J is TRBJ2-7 and V is TRBV19, with unresolved D. Germline loops: CDR1 LNHDA, CDR2 SQIVND (reference sequence). This CDR3 has 12 residues. Trimming removed 1 base at V and 5 bases at J, with 6 bases between. The CDR3 loop reads CASSIGHNEQYF. The CDR3 DNA follows: TGTGCCAGTAGTATAGGTCATAACGAGCAGTACTTC.

This sequence joins TRBV9 and TRBJ2-2, with 11 positions matching TRBD2. The length of the CDR3 is 16 residues. CDR1 and CDR2 (germline): SGDLS, YYNGEE. The J segment lost 6 bases and the V segment lost 5 bases, leaving 9 bases of the junction unmatched. The CDR3 loop is CASSDELLAGAGELFF. For the CDR3, the DNA is TGTGCCAGCAGTGACGAATTACTAGCGGGAGCCGGGGAGCTGTTTTTT.